The T cell receptor beta chain under discussion was sequenced for a study of blood T cell repertoires in COVID-19. On the study more broadly: Italy, Spain and the United States were the sources of the convalescent and acute COVID-19 samples.

Trimming removed 0 bases from V and 3 bases from J, with 14 bases in between. This CDR3 spans 16 amino acids. Germline-derived CDR1 and CDR2 are SGDLS and YYNGEE. Authors' methods: Reference gene primer amplification gave nucleated cell count estimates. The table came from immunoSEQ multiplex PCR; TCRdb's copy has only in-frame clones and leaves some out. That table furnishes V, J and clone size, whereas the DNA furnished D and trimming. The sample includes around 390,000 clones, around nine tenths seen only once; the top ten take roughly 10%. The study drew participants aged about 18 to 95 years from about two dozen US areas. This clone was observed once.

J is TRBJ2-3 and V is TRBV9; D perhaps matches TRBD1 (5 bases). The sequenced sample was PBMCs or T cells enriched from blood (not recorded which). The receptor was isolated from a woman in her fifties or sixties who had recovered from COVID-19. For the CDR3, the DNA is TGTGCCAGCAGCGTAGGCTCAGGGATGACGACAGATACGCAGTATTTT. Its translation: CASSVGSGMTTDTQYF. The variable domain in full, completed from reference TRBV9 and TRBJ2-3, reads DSGVTQTPKHLITATGQRVTLRCSPRSGDLSVYWYQQSLDQGLQFLIQYYNGEERAKGNILERFSAQQFPDLHSELNLSSLELGDSALYFCASSVGSGMTTDTQYFGPGTRLTVL.